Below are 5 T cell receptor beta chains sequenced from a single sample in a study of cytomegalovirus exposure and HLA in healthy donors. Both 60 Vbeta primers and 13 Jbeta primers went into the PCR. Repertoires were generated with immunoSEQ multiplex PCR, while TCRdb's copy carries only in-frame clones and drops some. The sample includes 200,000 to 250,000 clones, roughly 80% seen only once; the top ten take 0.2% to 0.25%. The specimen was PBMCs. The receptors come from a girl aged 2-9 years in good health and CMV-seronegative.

For the CDR3, the DNA is TGCAGCGGACGGGATATTCCAGATACGCAGTATTTT. As protein: CSGRDIPDTQYF. This chain connects TRBV29-1 to TRBJ2-3; D perhaps matches TRBD2 (5 bases). The CDR3 sequence is 12 residues long. V lost 7 bases and J lost 4, with 12 bases in between. Germline CDR1 is SQVTM and CDR2 is ANQGSEA.

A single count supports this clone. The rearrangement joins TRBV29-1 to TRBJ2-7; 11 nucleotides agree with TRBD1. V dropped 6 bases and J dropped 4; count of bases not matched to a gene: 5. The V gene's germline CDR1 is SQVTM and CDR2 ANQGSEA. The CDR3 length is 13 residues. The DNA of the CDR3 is TGCAGCGTCACCGGGACAGGGGGGTACGAGCAGTACTTC. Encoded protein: CSVTGTGGYEQYF.

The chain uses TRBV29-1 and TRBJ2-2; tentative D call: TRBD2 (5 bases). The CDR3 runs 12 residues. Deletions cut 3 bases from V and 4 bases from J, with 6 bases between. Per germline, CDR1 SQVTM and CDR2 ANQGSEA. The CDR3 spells CSVDSGTGELFF. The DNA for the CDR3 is TGCAGCGTTGACAGCGGCACCGGGGAGCTGTTTTTT.

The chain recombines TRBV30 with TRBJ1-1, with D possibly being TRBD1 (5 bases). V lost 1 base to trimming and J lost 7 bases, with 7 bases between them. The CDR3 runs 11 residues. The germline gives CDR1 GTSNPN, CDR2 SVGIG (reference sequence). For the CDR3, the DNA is TGTGCCTGGAGTGCTAGGGGTGAAGCTTTCTTT. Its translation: CAWSARGEAFF.

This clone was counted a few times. CDR3 sequence reads: CASSWRTGGTEAFF. The CDR3, as DNA: TGTGCCAGCAGTTGGAGGACAGGGGGCACTGAAGCTTTCTTT. This chain connects TRBV27 to TRBJ1-1, with TRBD1 matching 10 bases. There are 14 residues in the CDR3. V gave up 4 bases and J gave up 4 bases; unmatched junction bases: 3. Germline V lookup: CDR1 MNHEY, CDR2 SMNVEV (reference sequence).